The rows below give T cell receptor beta chains drawn from one sample of a study of cytomegalovirus exposure and HLA in healthy donors. The method was immunoSEQ multiplex PCR; TCRdb's version includes in-frame clones alone and lacks a portion of them. The sample records over 150,000 clones, 75% to 80% being singletons. Sequencing was carried out using PBMCs. These receptors were collected from a woman between 35 and 50 years old in good health and CMV-seropositive. The CDR3 runs from the conserved cysteine through the conserved F or W. A D gene is named only where the DNA matches it firmly. Only part of the rows carry a size: once, few, many, or a class if the clone is expanded.

15,TRBV7-2,.,TRBJ1-5,TRBD1,CASSPGQVSNQPQHF,TGTGCCAGCAGCCCCGGACAGGTTAGCAATCAGCCCCAGCATTTT
14,TRBV10-1,.,TRBJ2-1,TRBD1,CATMGTGRYNEQFF,TGCGCCACCATGGGGACAGGGCGATACAATGAGCAGTTCTTC
13,TRBV10-3,.,TRBJ2-7,.,CAISVPSSYEQYF,TGTGCCATCAGTGTACCTAGCTCCTACGAGCAGTACTTC
12,TRBV5-1,few,TRBJ1-2,.,CASSPGEGGYTF,TGCGCCAGCAGCCCAGGGGAGGGAGGCTACACCTTC
13,TRBV29-1,once,TRBJ1-1,.,CSVEDPENTEAFF,TGCAGCGTTGAAGATCCAGAGAACACTGAAGCTTTCTTT
15,TRBV4-3,.,TRBJ2-3,.,CASSQDKGLTDTQYF,TGCGCCAGCAGCCAAGACAAGGGACTCACAGATACGCAGTATTTT
13,TRBV30,once,TRBJ1-5,.,CAWSVGRSQPQHF,TGTGCCTGGAGTGTAGGGAGGAGTCAGCCCCAGCATTTT
15,TRBV5-6,.,TRBJ1-2,TRBD1,CASSLVGQGFDGYTF,TGTGCCAGCAGCTTGGTGGGACAGGGGTTCGATGGCTACACCTTC
14,TRBV19,.,TRBJ2-1,.,CASSKLASYNEQFF,TGTGCCAGTAGTAAGTTGGCTTCGTACAATGAGCAGTTCTTC
14,TRBV6-1,.,TRBJ2-1,.,CAATDLSSYNEQFF,TGTGCCGCCACCGACTTGAGCTCCTACAATGAGCAGTTCTTC
16,TRBV9,.,TRBJ1-1,TRBD1,CASSVGTGGRNTEAFF,TGTGCCAGCAGCGTCGGGACAGGGGGTAGGAACACTGAAGCTTTCTTT
14,TRBV14,few,TRBJ2-7,.,CASSQDDRYHEQYF,TGTGCCAGCAGCCAAGATGACAGGTACCACGAGCAGTACTTC
14,TRBV2,.,TRBJ2-3,.,CASSDRLSTDTQYF,TGTGCCAGCAGTGATCGTCTGAGCACAGATACGCAGTATTTT
16,TRBV19,.,TRBJ1-3,.,CASSINSGGTGNTIYF,TGTGCCAGTAGTATAAATTCGGGGGGCACTGGAAACACCATATATTTT
14,TRBV19,once,TRBJ2-7,.,CASSSRPQGSEQYF,TGTGCCAGTAGTTCCCGTCCCCAGGGGAGCGAGCAGTACTTC
13,TRBV29-1,.,TRBJ1-1,.,CSVVRQANTEAFF,TGCAGCGTTGTCAGACAGGCGAACACTGAAGCTTTCTTT
15,TRBV5-6,.,TRBJ2-7,.,CASSLSPGGAYEQYF,TGTGCCAGCAGTTTGTCTCCCGGGGGAGCCTACGAGCAGTACTTC
13,TRBV9,few,TRBJ1-2,TRBD1,CASSPQGDYGYTF,TGTGCCAGCAGCCCACAGGGGGACTATGGCTACACCTTC
12,TRBV30,.,TRBJ2-7,TRBD1,CAWSVDRDEQYF,TGTGCCTGGAGTGTAGACAGGGACGAGCAGTACTTC
13,TRBV5-4,.,TRBJ1-2,.,CASSLQGVGGYTF,TGTGCCAGCAGCTTGCAAGGGGTCGGCGGCTACACCTTC
17,TRBV5-1,few,TRBJ2-3,TRBD1,CASSPSPDRGRGDTQYF,TGCGCCAGCAGCCCCTCCCCGGACAGGGGGCGCGGAGATACGCAGTATTTT
15,TRBV4-2,.,TRBJ2-7,.,CASSQDLQVTYEQYF,TGTGCCAGCAGCCAAGATCTCCAGGTAACCTACGAGCAGTACTTC
12,TRBV2,.,TRBJ2-5,.,CASSQGKETQYF,TGTGCCAGCAGTCAGGGAAAGGAGACCCAGTACTTC
14,TRBV4-3,.,TRBJ1-2,TRBD1,CASSSLGTGNGYTF,TGCGCCAGCAGCTCCTTAGGGACAGGAAATGGCTACACCTTC
14,TRBV11-2,.,TRBJ2-7,TRBD1,CASSYRDRLGEQYF,TGTGCCAGCAGCTACCGGGACAGGTTGGGCGAGCAGTACTTC
15,TRBV5-1,.,TRBJ1-1,TRBD1,CASSQGTGSNTEAFF,TGCGCCAGCAGCCAAGGGACAGGCTCGAACACTGAAGCTTTCTTT
16,TRBV30,.,TRBJ2-6,TRBD2,CAWMGGAASGANVLTF,TGTGCCTGGATGGGAGGGGCAGCCTCTGGGGCCAACGTCCTGACTTTC
15,TRBV7-2,.,TRBJ1-2,.,CASSPEGQGSYGYTF,TGTGCCAGCAGCCCAGAGGGGCAGGGGAGCTATGGCTACACCTTC
13,TRBV15,.,TRBJ1-3,.,CATGGGSGNTIYF,TGTGCCACCGGCGGTGGCTCTGGAAACACCATATATTTT
14,TRBV6-5,.,TRBJ1-4,.,CASSTTGWSEKLFF,TGTGCCAGCAGTACAACAGGGTGGTCGGAAAAACTGTTTTTT
15,TRBV9,.,TRBJ2-1,TRBD2,CASSSPGLAVGEQFF,TGTGCCAGCAGCTCTCCGGGACTAGCAGTCGGGGAGCAGTTCTTC
12,TRBV30,.,TRBJ1-1,TRBD1,CAWSDGTGEAFF,TGTGCCTGGAGTGATGGGACAGGTGAAGCTTTCTTT
12,TRBV29-1,.,TRBJ2-2,.,CSVEPNTGELFF,TGCAGCGTTGAACCTAACACCGGGGAGCTGTTTTTT
17,TRBV5-1,.,TRBJ1-2,TRBD1,CASSLDGQGQSNYGYTF,TGCGCCAGCAGCTTGGACGGACAGGGCCAGTCTAACTATGGCTACACCTTC
13,TRBV19,once,TRBJ2-2,.,CASRASGTGELFF,TGTGCGAGTAGGGCGTCGGGCACCGGGGAGCTGTTTTTT
16,TRBV7-2,.,TRBJ2-1,TRBD2,CASSLIIGEGYNEQFF,TGTGCCAGCAGCTTGATAATCGGGGAGGGTTACAATGAGCAGTTCTTC
13,TRBV27,.,TRBJ2-7,.,CASSSGVAYEQYF,TGTGCCAGCAGTTCTGGTGTAGCCTACGAGCAGTACTTC
19,TRBV30,.,TRBJ2-3,TRBD2,CAWSGGLAGRTSTPDTQYF,TGTGCCTGGAGTGGCGGACTAGCGGGGCGTACCAGTACCCCAGATACGCAGTATTTT
14,TRBV5-6,few,TRBJ1-1,.,CASSLIPRNTEAFF,TGTGCCAGCAGCTTGATTCCCAGGAACACTGAAGCTTTCTTT
18,TRBV4-2,.,TRBJ2-7,TRBD2,CASSQVGSGGSDSYEQYF,TGTGCCAGCAGCCAAGTGGGTAGCGGGGGGTCGGACTCCTACGAGCAGTACTTC
11,TRBV30,once,TRBJ2-7,.,CAWSDFFEQYF,TGTGCCTGGAGCGATTTCTTCGAGCAGTACTTC
15,TRBV25-1,.,TRBJ2-3,.,CASRSEGRVIDTQYF,TGTGCCAGCAGATCGGAAGGCAGGGTTATTGATACGCAGTATTTT
14,TRBV6-5,.,TRBJ2-3,.,CASSYRQGTDTQYF,TGTGCCAGCTCCTACCGGCAGGGGACAGATACGCAGTATTTT
15,TRBV7-2,.,TRBJ2-5,.,CASSFGGTRQETQYF,TGTGCCAGCAGCTTCGGGGGTACCCGACAAGAGACCCAGTACTTC
16,TRBV15,.,TRBJ2-1,TRBD2,CATSRGSGRVYNEQFF,TGTGCCACCAGCAGAGGTAGCGGGAGGGTTTACAATGAGCAGTTCTTC
13,TRBV2,few,TRBJ1-4,.,CASSGREDEKLFF,TGTGCCAGCAGTGGCAGGGAGGATGAAAAACTGTTTTTT
15,TRBV7-7,.,TRBJ2-5,TRBD2,CASSLTAGAQETQYF,TGTGCCAGCAGCTTAACAGCGGGGGCACAAGAGACCCAGTACTTC
15,TRBV4-1,.,TRBJ2-7,TRBD2,CASSQGLAGINEQYF,TGCGCCAGCAGCCAAGGACTAGCGGGAATCAACGAGCAGTACTTC
15,TRBV5-8,.,TRBJ2-1,.,CASSRSGYSYNEQFF,TGTGCCAGCAGCCGAAGCGGCTACTCCTACAATGAGCAGTTCTTC
14,TRBV5-4,few,TRBJ2-5,.,CASSLGPGGETQYF,TGTGCCAGCAGCTTGGGTCCGGGTGGAGAGACCCAGTACTTC
18,TRBV5-1,.,TRBJ2-1,TRBD2,CASSGGLAGGLGDNEQFF,TGCGCCAGCAGCGGGGGACTAGCGGGAGGCCTCGGCGACAATGAGCAGTTCTTC
13,TRBV27,.,TRBJ2-7,.,CASSLSPQAEQYF,TGTGCCAGCAGTTTATCGCCCCAGGCCGAGCAGTACTTC
16,TRBV14,.,TRBJ2-3,TRBD1,CASSQDRDRVTDTQYF,TGTGCCAGCAGCCAAGACCGGGACAGGGTCACAGATACGCAGTATTTT
14,TRBV5-4,.,TRBJ2-7,.,CASSSGGAGYEQYF,TGTGCCAGCAGCTCAGGAGGGGCGGGCTACGAGCAGTACTTC
15,TRBV2,.,TRBJ2-6,.,CASSEAGAGANVLTF,TGTGCCAGCAGTGAAGCCGGGGCTGGGGCCAACGTCCTGACTTTC